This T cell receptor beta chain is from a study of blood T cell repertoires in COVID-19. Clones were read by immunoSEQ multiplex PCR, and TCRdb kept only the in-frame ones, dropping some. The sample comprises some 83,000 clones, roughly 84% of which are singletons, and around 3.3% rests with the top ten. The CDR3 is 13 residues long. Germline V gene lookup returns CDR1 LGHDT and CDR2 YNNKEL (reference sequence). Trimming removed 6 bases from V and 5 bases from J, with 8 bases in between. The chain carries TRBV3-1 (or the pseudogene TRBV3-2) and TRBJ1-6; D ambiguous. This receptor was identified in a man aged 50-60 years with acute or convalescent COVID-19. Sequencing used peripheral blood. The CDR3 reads CASRRGNNSPLHF. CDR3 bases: TGTGCCAGCAGGAGAGGGAATAATTCACCCCTCCACTTT.